This TCR beta chain emerged from a study of cytomegalovirus exposure and HLA in healthy donors. Study-level findings and limits: CMV antigen specificity of three CMV-associated chains was confirmed in vitro.

V lost 5 bases, J lost 6 bases, and 14 bases lay in between. This CDR3 comprises 13 residues. The germline V gene encodes CDR1 SGHNT and CDR2 YYREEE (reference sequence). Libraries were prepared by immunoSEQ multiplex PCR; TCRdb keeps only in-frame clonotypes and omits some of them. Of 80,000 to 100,000 clones listed, roughly 87% are singletons. Details on this clone: Antigen specificity is unknown.

The sequence was collected from a man aged 18 to 35 in good health and CMV-seropositive. This chain connects TRBV5-4 to TRBJ1-2; the D is unclear. Sequenced material: PBMCs. In DNA, the CDR3 is TGTGCCAGCAGGTCCGGACTCACCGATGGCTACACCTTC. Encoded protein: CASRSGLTDGYTF.